The source of this T cell receptor beta chain is a study of cytomegalovirus exposure and HLA in healthy donors. Only in-frame clones appear in the TCRdb table, and some are missing; sequencing was by immunoSEQ multiplex PCR. The sample contains roughly 56,000 clones, around 90% of which appear only once. It was the roughly 130-subject validation cohort, separate from the 666-subject first cohort, to which the donors belonged. With respect to this clone: As yet, its antigen is unknown.

Study findings and constraints: Most TCR sequences were rare, but some public TCRs occurred in many donors. A subsequent analysis found that TCR clusters from the first cohort also tended to co-occur in the 120 or so validation repertoires, with about 94% of cluster scores above 0. Overall, approximately 150 TCR beta chains were annotated as cytomegalovirus-associated.

The sequencing input was PBMCs. This clonotype was obtained from a young woman in good health and CMV-seronegative.

The CDR3 protein is CASSLGGSSYEQYF. DNA of the CDR3: TGCGCCAGCAGCTTGGGTGGTAGCTCCTACGAGCAGTACTTC. V is TRBV5-1 and J is TRBJ2-7; no clear D. CDR1 and CDR2 (germline): SGHRS, YFSETQ. Deletions cut 0 bases from V and 0 bases from J, with 7 bases between. The CDR3 contains 14 residues.